Listed below are T cell receptor beta chains from one sample, sequenced in a study of CD8 T cells in Susac syndrome. A single record per CDR3 protein comes from TCRdb applying MiXCR to the immunoSEQ multiplex PCR reads. The table records tens of thousands of distinct CDR3 sequences, roughly 95% of them present only once. The specimen was CD8+ T cells from PBMCs. The receptor source for this set is a human donor with Susac syndrome. CDR3s leave out the opening cysteine and the closing phenylalanine or tryptophan. Clone size is given for some rows only: seen once, a few or many times, or a class if the clone is expanded.

clone_size | v_call | cdr3_aa
NA | TRBV3-1 | ASSKDRGPREQY
few | TRBV12-3/TRBV12-4 | ASSQALYTGELF
NA | TRBV5-5 | ASSSLGTLNEQF
NA | TRBV4-1 | ASSPRTFQETQY
NA | TRBV4-1 | ASSPGGTNEKLF
NA | TRBV3-1 | ASSQDFAIFETQY
NA | TRBV12-5 | ATHSGGPFGIIL
NA | TRBV6-2/TRBV6-3 | ASIPRDRLFYGYT
NA | TRBV7-9 | ASSLGGSTEAF
NA | TRBV24-1 | ATSEGLGANEQF
NA | TRBV3-1 | ASSQEWQDGYT
NA | TRBV24-1 | ATSDPNNEQF
NA | TRBV7-9 | ASSTYGQLNSGANVLT
NA | TRBV7-2 | ASSLGLNNQPQH
NA | TRBV24-1 | ATSEGRTYGYT
NA | TRBV5-1 | ASSLVGIFYEQY
NA | TRBV27 | ASSYSQVDTQY